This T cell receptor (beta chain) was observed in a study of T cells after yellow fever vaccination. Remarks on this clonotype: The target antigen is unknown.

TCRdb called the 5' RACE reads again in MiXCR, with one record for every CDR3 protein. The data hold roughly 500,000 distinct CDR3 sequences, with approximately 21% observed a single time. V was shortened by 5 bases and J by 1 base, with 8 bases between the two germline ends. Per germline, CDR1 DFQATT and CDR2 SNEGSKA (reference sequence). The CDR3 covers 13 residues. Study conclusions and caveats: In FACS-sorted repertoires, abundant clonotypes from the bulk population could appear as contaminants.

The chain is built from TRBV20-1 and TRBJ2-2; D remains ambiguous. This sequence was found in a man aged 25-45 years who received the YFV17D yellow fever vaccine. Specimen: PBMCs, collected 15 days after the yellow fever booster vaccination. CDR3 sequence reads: CSAFDGNTGELFF. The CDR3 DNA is TGCAGTGCTTTCGACGGGAACACCGGGGAGCTGTTTTTT.